Listed below are T cell receptor beta chains from one sample, sequenced in a study of blood T cell repertoires in COVID-19. Some clones are missing from TCRdb's copy, which holds only in-frame ones; the method was immunoSEQ multiplex PCR. The data show approximately 250,000 clones, 83% seen once. Material: peripheral blood. These receptors were taken from a woman between 45 and 60 years old with acute or convalescent COVID-19. CDR3s include the opening cysteine and the closing phenylalanine or tryptophan. A D gene is named only where the DNA matches it firmly. The size of a clone is reported for some rows only, either as once, few or many, or as a class for expanded clones.

J	length	V	D	size	DNA	CDR3
TRBJ1-6	17	TRBV7-2	TRBD1	.	TGTGCCAGCAGCTTAGCGCTAGGGGGCGCCGGTAATTCACCCCTCCACTTT	CASSLALGGAGNSPLHF
TRBJ1-3	16	TRBV9	.	few	TGTGCCAGCAGCAGAACCGGGTATCAATCTGGAAACACCATATATTTT	CASSRTGYQSGNTIYF
TRBJ2-1	16	TRBV5-1	TRBD2	.	TGCGCCAGCAGCACGGCCTCTAGCGGGGTTAACAATGAGCAGTTCTTC	CASSTASSGVNNEQFF
TRBJ1-1	13	TRBV6-5	TRBD1	.	TGTGCCAGCACTGCAGGGGGGAACACTGAAGCTTTCTTT	CASTAGGNTEAFF
TRBJ1-4	15	TRBV3-1/TRBV3-2	.	few	TGTGCCAGCAGCCAACCTTCAGGGGTACGCGAAAAACTGTTTTTT	CASSQPSGVREKLFF
TRBJ2-1	11	TRBV29-1	.	.	TGCAGCGTGTACAGGGAAAATGAGCAGTTCTTC	CSVYRENEQFF
TRBJ2-7	14	TRBV3-1/TRBV3-2	.	.	TGTGCCAGCACCGGGGGAGTAGTGACCTACGAGCAGTACTTC	CASTGGVVTYEQYF
TRBJ1-4	14	TRBV3-1/TRBV3-2	.	.	TGTGCCAGCAGCGCTGGGGGGGATAATGAAAAACTGTTTTTT	CASSAGGDNEKLFF
TRBJ1-6	9	TRBV20-1	.	.	TGCAGTGCCTCTACACCCCTCCACTTT	CSASTPLHF
TRBJ2-3	15	TRBV28	.	.	TGTGCCAGCAGTTTGGAGAAAACTAGCACAGATACGCAGTATTTT	CASSLEKTSTDTQYF
TRBJ2-3	13	TRBV6-5	.	few	TGTGCCAGCAGGAGCCCGGGTTGGGATACGCAGTATTTT	CASRSPGWDTQYF
TRBJ2-1	13	TRBV9	.	.	TGTGCCAGCAGCGTAACGTCGGTTAATGAGCAGTTCTTC	CASSVTSVNEQFF
TRBJ2-5	16	TRBV9	.	.	TGTGCCAGCAGCTCCCCTTCCGGCGGGGCCCAAGAGACCCAGTACTTC	CASSSPSGGAQETQYF
TRBJ2-7	15	TRBV5-1	.	.	TGCGCCAGCAGCTTGAATGTAAGGGGTCCCTACGAGCAGTACTTC	CASSLNVRGPYEQYF
TRBJ1-6	17	TRBV4-1	.	.	TGCGCCAGCAGCCAAGATACCCCAGGGTCGCAGGGTTCACCCCTCCACTTT	CASSQDTPGSQGSPLHF
TRBJ1-2	14	TRBV5-7	.	.	TGTGCCAGCAGCTCAGGGGTTTATGGCTATGGCTACACCTTC	CASSSGVYGYGYTF
TRBJ1-2	12	TRBV28	.	.	TGTGCCAGCAGTAATCTGCAGGTTGGCTACACCTTC	CASSNLQVGYTF
TRBJ2-7	16	TRBV10-3	TRBD2	.	TGTGCCATCAGTGAGACCACCGGGACTATCTATTCCGAGCAGTACTTC	CAISETTGTIYSEQYF
TRBJ1-4	13	TRBV19	.	.	TGTGCCAGTAGGGGCCGGGACACTGAAAAACTGTTTTTT	CASRGRDTEKLFF
TRBJ2-1	11	TRBV30	.	.	TGTGCCTGGGGCAGGGAATCGGAGCAGTTCTTC	CAWGRESEQFF
TRBJ2-2	16	TRBV9	.	.	TGTGCCAGCAGCAATACGCTATGGGGCCCATCCGGGGAGCTGTTTTTT	CASSNTLWGPSGELFF
TRBJ2-1	16	TRBV10-3	TRBD2	.	TGTGCCATCAGTGAGTCTGTAGCGGGGGGGAAGGGTGAGCAGTTCTTC	CAISESVAGGKGEQFF
TRBJ1-3	17	TRBV4-1	TRBD1	few	TGCGCCAGCAGCCGATTGGGACAGGAAGGGGGCGGAAACACCATATATTTT	CASSRLGQEGGGNTIYF
TRBJ2-3	15	TRBV9	TRBD2	once	TGTGCCAGCAGCGTAATAGCGGGGAGTGGAGATACGCAGTATTTT	CASSVIAGSGDTQYF
TRBJ2-2	15	TRBV3-1/TRBV3-2	.	.	TGTGCCAGCAGCCGCGGACAGATGAACACCGGGGAGCTGTTTTTT	CASSRGQMNTGELFF
TRBJ2-1	15	TRBV7-2	.	.	TGTGCCAGCAGCTTGGGGGCAGGGGCAGGTAATGAGCAGTTCTTC	CASSLGAGAGNEQFF
TRBJ2-5	15	TRBV7-2	.	.	TGTGCCAGCAGCTTAATTAGTCGGGGGCAAGAGACCCAGTACTTC	CASSLISRGQETQYF
TRBJ2-3	14	TRBV7-2	.	.	TGTGCCAGCAGCTTATCCCGCACAGGGGATACGCAGTATTTT	CASSLSRTGDTQYF
TRBJ2-7	14	TRBV7-2	TRBD1	.	TGTGCCAGCAGCCCCGGGACAGGGACTTGGGAGCAGTACTTC	CASSPGTGTWEQYF
TRBJ1-3	17	TRBV28	.	.	TGTGCCAGCGGAGGGGCGCGGGGGCCCAACTCTGGAAACACCATATATTTT	CASGGARGPNSGNTIYF
TRBJ1-6	16	TRBV7-2	TRBD1	few	TGTGCCAGCAGCTTAGGGAATGACAGGGTTTATTCACCCCTCCACTTT	CASSLGNDRVYSPLHF
TRBJ2-1	16	TRBV5-1	TRBD2	.	TGCGCCAGCACCCTTACTAGCGGCAGCTCCTACAATGAGCAGTTCTTC	CASTLTSGSSYNEQFF
TRBJ1-2	12	TRBV6-2/TRBV6-3	.	once	TGTGCCAGCAGCTCCCTCTCCTATGGCTACACCTTC	CASSSLSYGYTF
TRBJ2-5	10	TRBV20-1	.	.	TGCAGTGCTAGCAAAGAGACCCAGTACTTC	CSASKETQYF
TRBJ1-2	15	TRBV28	TRBD1	once	TGTGCCAGCAGTAATCCAGGGGGCGCGCGCTATGGCTACACCTTC	CASSNPGGARYGYTF
TRBJ1-5	15	TRBV28	.	.	TGTGCCAGCAGTTTGGGGGGAGGAGGCAATCAGCCCCAGCATTTT	CASSLGGGGNQPQHF
TRBJ2-7	15	TRBV15	TRBD1	.	TGTGCCACCAGCCCTCGGGACAGGAGATCCTACGAGCAGTACTTC	CATSPRDRRSYEQYF
TRBJ2-1	14	TRBV3-1/TRBV3-2	TRBD2	.	TGTGCCAGCAGCCAAGATTTAGCGGGTGGTGAGCAGTTCTTC	CASSQDLAGGEQFF
TRBJ2-1	13	TRBV9	TRBD2	.	TGTGCCAGCAGCCTCCGGGAGGCGGGTGAGCAGTTCTTC	CASSLREAGEQFF
TRBJ2-3	15	TRBV5-1	TRBD1	once	TGCGCCAGCAGCCTTCGACAGGGGCGAGGGGATACGCAGTATTTT	CASSLRQGRGDTQYF
TRBJ2-1	13	TRBV19	.	.	TGTGCCACGGAAGACTTTAGGGGGAGTTCGCCGTTCTTC	CATEDFRGSSPFF
TRBJ2-5	17	TRBV14	.	.	TGTGCCAGCAGCCAAAAAATCGGCTGGGACTACCAAGAGACCCAGTACTTC	CASSQKIGWDYQETQYF
TRBJ1-2	14	TRBV5-1	TRBD1	.	TGCGCCAGCAGCGACCAGACAGGGAACTATGGCTACACCTTC	CASSDQTGNYGYTF
TRBJ2-2	13	TRBV6-1	.	once	TGTGCCAGCAGTGATAGGAGCTCCGGGGAGCTGTTTTTT	CASSDRSSGELFF
TRBJ2-4	11	TRBV10-3	.	.	TGTGCCATCAGTGACCGAAACATTCAGTACTTC	CAISDRNIQYF
TRBJ1-3	12	TRBV29-1	.	.	TGCAGCGTGGGGGCTGACGGAAACACCATATATTTT	CSVGADGNTIYF